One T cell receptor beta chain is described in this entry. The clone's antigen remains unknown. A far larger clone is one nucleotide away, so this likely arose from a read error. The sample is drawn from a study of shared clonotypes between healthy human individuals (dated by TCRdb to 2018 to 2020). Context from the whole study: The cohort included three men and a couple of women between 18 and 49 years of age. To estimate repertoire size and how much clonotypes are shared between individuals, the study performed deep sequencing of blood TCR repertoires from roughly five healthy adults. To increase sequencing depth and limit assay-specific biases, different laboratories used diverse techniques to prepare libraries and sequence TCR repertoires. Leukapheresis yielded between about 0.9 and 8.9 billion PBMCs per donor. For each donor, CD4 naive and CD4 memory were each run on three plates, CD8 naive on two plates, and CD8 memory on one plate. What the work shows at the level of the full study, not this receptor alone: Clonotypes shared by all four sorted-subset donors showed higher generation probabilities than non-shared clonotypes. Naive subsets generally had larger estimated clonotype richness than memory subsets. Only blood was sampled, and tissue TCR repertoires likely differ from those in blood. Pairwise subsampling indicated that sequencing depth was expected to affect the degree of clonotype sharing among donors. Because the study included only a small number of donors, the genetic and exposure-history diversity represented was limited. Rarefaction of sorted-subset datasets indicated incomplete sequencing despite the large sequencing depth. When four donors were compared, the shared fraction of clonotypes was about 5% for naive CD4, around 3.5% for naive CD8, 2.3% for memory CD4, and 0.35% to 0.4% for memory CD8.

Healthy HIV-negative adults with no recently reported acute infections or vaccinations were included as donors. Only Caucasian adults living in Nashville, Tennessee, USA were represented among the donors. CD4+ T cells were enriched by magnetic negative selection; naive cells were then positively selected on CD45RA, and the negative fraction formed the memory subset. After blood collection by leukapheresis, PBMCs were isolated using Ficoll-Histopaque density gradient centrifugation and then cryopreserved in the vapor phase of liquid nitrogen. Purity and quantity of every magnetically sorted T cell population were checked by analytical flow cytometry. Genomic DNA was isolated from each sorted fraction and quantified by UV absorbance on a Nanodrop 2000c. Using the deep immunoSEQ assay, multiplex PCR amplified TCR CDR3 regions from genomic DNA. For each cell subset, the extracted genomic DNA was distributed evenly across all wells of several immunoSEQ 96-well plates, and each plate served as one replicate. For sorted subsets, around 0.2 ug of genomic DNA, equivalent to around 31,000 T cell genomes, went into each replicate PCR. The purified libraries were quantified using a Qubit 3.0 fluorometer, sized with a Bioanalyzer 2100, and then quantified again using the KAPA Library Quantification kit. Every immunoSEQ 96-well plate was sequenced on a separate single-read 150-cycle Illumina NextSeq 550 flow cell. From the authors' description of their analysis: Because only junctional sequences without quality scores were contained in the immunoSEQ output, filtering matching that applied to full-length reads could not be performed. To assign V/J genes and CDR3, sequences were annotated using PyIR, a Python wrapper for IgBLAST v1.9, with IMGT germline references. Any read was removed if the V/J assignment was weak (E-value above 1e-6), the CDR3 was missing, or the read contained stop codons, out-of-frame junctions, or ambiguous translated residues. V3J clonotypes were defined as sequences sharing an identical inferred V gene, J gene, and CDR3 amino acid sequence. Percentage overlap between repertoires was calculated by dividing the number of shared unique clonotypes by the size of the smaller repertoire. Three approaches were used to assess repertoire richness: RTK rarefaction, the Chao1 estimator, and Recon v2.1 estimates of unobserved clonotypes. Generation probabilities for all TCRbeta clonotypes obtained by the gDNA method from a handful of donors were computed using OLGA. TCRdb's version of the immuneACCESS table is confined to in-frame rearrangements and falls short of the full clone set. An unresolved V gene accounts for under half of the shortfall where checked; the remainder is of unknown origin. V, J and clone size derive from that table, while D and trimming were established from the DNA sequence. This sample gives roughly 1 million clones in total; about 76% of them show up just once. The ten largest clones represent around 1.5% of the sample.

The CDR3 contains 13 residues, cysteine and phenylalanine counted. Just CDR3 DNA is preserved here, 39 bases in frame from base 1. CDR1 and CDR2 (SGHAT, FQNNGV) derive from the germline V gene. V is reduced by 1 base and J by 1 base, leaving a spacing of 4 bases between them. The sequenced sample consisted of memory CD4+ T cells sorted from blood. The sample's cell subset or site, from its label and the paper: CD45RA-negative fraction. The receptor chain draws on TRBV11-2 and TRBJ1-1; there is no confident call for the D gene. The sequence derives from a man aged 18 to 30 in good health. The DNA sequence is TGTGCCAGCAGCTTAGCACAGAACACTGAAGCTTTCTTT. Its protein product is CASSLAQNTEAFF.